These 4 T cell receptor beta chains were all obtained from the same sample, sequenced in a study of T cells in Graves' hyperthyroidism and ophthalmopathy. The source material, RNA transcripts, was used to amplify TCR beta CDR3 regions. A first-round RT-PCR of the TCR CDR3 used the HTBI primer set. TCRdb re-called the multiplex PCR reads with MiXCR, one entry per CDR3 protein. The profile shows hundreds of thousands of distinct CDR3 sequences, over 12% of them singletons. Input material: blood. The receptors shown here come from a middle-aged woman with Graves' ophthalmopathy.

This clonotype has just a few counts. The genes are TRBV12-3 or TRBV12-4 and TRBJ2-7, with 12 bases matching TRBD2. The CDR3 loop spans 15 amino acids. The V gene end was trimmed by 7 bases and the J gene end by 6 bases; junction bases not matched to a gene: 10. Here the CDR3 reads CASTPSGRAEAEQYF. The CDR3 DNA sequence: TGTGCCAGCACCCCTAGCGGGAGGGCCGAGGCCGAGCAGTACTTC.

This clonotype was seen repeatedly, ten times or more. The chain links TRBV19 to TRBJ1-1; TRBD1 aligns across 9 bases. The V and J ends lost 7 bases and 1 base, in that order; junction bases with no gene match: 4. This CDR3 is built from 14 residues. The germline V gene has CDR1 LNHDA and CDR2 SQIVND (reference sequence). CDR3 in amino acids: CASTKGQGNTEAFF. For the CDR3, the DNA is TGTGCCAGTACCAAGGGACAGGGGAACACTGAAGCTTTCTTT.

In its sample, this clonotype was seen a few times. The chain carries TRBV9 and TRBJ2-2; maybe TRBD2 (6 bases). V was clipped by 0 bases and J by 6 bases, with 12 bases between them. Germline CDR1 and CDR2: SGDLS and YYNGEE. There are 15 residues in the CDR3. CDR3 sequence reads: CASSVGPGLPGELFF. The CDR3, as DNA: TGTGCCAGCAGCGTAGGCCCTGGACTACCCGGGGAGCTGTTTTTT.

This clonotype occurred many times. The gene calls are TRBV29-1 and TRBJ2-2; D not certain. The CDR3 is made up of 14 amino acids. V was shortened by 8 bases and J by 0 bases, with 13 bases between the two germline ends. From germline, CDR1 is SQVTM and CDR2 ANQGSEA. The CDR3 DNA is TGCAGCACCCCCGGCCCCACGAACACCGGGGAGCTGTTTTTT. Protein sequence: CSTPGPTNTGELFF.